The 23 T cell receptor beta chains presented below share a single source sample, sequenced in a study of patients and donors after allogeneic stem cell transplantation. TCRdb recomputed calls from the RT-PCR reads with MiXCR, one row per CDR3 protein. The data contain about 960,000 distinct CDR3 sequences, roughly 18% of them seen just once; the ten biggest clones take up 5% to 6.5%. The sample consisted of blood, either unsorted or a sorted T cell fraction (not recorded which). These receptors all stem from a human donor who was either an allogeneic HSCT recipient or a stem cell or donor lymphocyte infusion donor (not recorded which). It is not recorded whose cells these are; they may come from a transplant donor.

The sample holds a few counts of this clonotype. V is TRBV18 and J is TRBJ1-3; D uncertain. From germline, CDR1 is KGHSH and CDR2 LQKENI. The germline V and J ends were trimmed by 0 bases and 4 bases, with 7 bases remaining between them. The CDR3 totals 14 residues. Written as DNA, the CDR3 is TGTGCCAGCTCACCACCGTCAGCCGGAAACACCATATATTTT. Residues: CASSPPSAGNTIYF.

The chain recombines TRBV5-1 with TRBJ1-1; a possible D gene is TRBD1 (5 bases). Germline lookup yields CDR1 SGHRS and CDR2 YFSETQ. The CDR3 spans 15 residues. Trimming cost V 3 bases and J 0 bases, with 12 bases left between them. CDR3 loop: CASSWGPSMNTEAFF. The CDR3 bases are TGCGCCAGCAGCTGGGGCCCCAGCATGAACACTGAAGCTTTCTTT. The variable domain in full, with the rest retrieved from reference TRBV5-1 and TRBJ1-1, is KAGVTQTPRYLIKTRGQQVTLSCSPISGHRSVSWYQQTPGQGLQFLFEYFSETQRNKGNFPGRFSGRQFSNSRSEMNVSTLELGDSALYLCASSWGPSMNTEAFFGQGTRLTVV.

In this sample, this clonotype turned up a few times. The V gene is TRBV5-1, the J gene TRBJ2-1; D not resolved. From germline, CDR1 is SGHRS and CDR2 YFSETQ. The CDR3 runs to 14 residues. V lost 1 base to trimming and J lost 4 bases, with 9 bases between them. This CDR3 reads CASSLTWSYNEQFF. The CDR3 region has the DNA TGCGCCAGCAGCTTGACCTGGTCTTACAATGAGCAGTTCTTC.

This clonotype showed up just a few times. The chain employs TRBV12-3 or TRBV12-4 and TRBJ1-1, with TRBD1 matching 7 bases. This CDR3 region has 15 residues. V gave up 5 bases and J gave up 3 bases; unmatched junction bases: 9. CDR3: CASSRTGTVDTEAFF. CDR3 bases: TGTGCCAGCAGTCGGACAGGCACCGTGGACACTGAAGCTTTCTTT.

The chain carries TRBV14 and TRBJ2-1, with TRBD2 as a possible D gene (7 bases). CDR1 SGHDN and CDR2 FVKESK come from the germline V gene. The CDR3 totals 19 residues. V was pared by 4 bases and J by 4 bases, with 26 bases between. The CDR3 loop reads CASSREARSGGGSYNEQFF. The CDR3 nucleotides are TGTGCCAGCAGCCGAGAAGCTAGATCGGGCGGGGGCTCTTACAATGAGCAGTTCTTC.

This rearrangement joins TRBV11-2 to TRBJ2-1, with TRBD1 identical over 11 bases. This CDR3 region has 16 residues. Per germline, CDR1 SGHAT and CDR2 FQNNGV. The V gene end was trimmed by 2 bases and the J gene end by 7 bases; junction bases not matched to a gene: 7. CDR3 loop: CASSLSLDRGHNEQFF. CDR3 coding DNA: TGTGCCAGCAGCTTATCTCTGGACAGGGGGCATAATGAGCAGTTCTTC.

This clonotype was found a few times. This chain connects TRBV12-3 or TRBV12-4 to TRBJ2-7, with D possibly TRBD1 on 6 matching bases. Trimming stripped 2 bases from V and 6 bases from J, with 11 bases between. The CDR3 is 13 amino acids. This CDR3 reads CASSLSPGAEQYF. In DNA, the CDR3 is TGTGCCAGCAGTTTATCCCCAGGGGCCGAGCAGTACTTC.

The genes are TRBV9 and TRBJ2-7, with 7 bases matching TRBD2. J lost 0 bases, V lost 3 bases, and 9 bases had no gene match. CDR3 length: 16 amino acids. Germline-derived CDR1 and CDR2 are SGDLS and YYNGEE. The CDR3 DNA reads TGTGCCAGCAGCGCCCGGGAGGAGGTAGCCTCCTACGAGCAGTACTTC. It translates to CASSAREEVASYEQYF.

The rearrangement joins TRBV2 to TRBJ2-1, with D possibly TRBD2 on 5 matching bases. The CDR3 is 19 amino acids. Per germline, CDR1 SNHLY and CDR2 FYNNEI. Trimming removed 6 bases at V and 2 bases at J, with 26 bases between. CDR3 bases: TGTGCCAGCAGCCAGGACTCGGGTAGGCAAAACCACACCTACAATGAGCAGTTCTTC. This gives the protein CASSQDSGRQNHTYNEQFF.

This clonotype turned up a few times. The chain recombines TRBV6-2 or TRBV6-3 with TRBJ1-5; no clear D. CDR3 length: 13 residues. Per germline, CDR1 MNHEY and CDR2 SVGEGT. Trimming removed 6 bases at V and 9 bases at J, with 15 bases between. CDR3 sequence reads: CASSLPGRRPQHF. The CDR3, as DNA: TGTGCCAGCAGCCTGCCGGGCCGGAGGCCCCAGCATTTT.

The rearrangement joins TRBV7-9 to TRBJ1-6, with D possibly matching TRBD1 (5 bases). The V gene lost 4 bases and the J gene lost 4 bases, with 14 bases spanning the gap. Germline CDR1 and CDR2: SEHNR and FQNEAQ (reference sequence). The length of the CDR3 is 16 residues. The CDR3 reads CASSSSSGGYNSPLHF. For the CDR3, the DNA is TGTGCCAGCAGCTCATCGTCGGGGGGGTATAATTCACCCCTCCACTTT.

The V call is TRBV2, the J call TRBJ1-1; TRBD1 might be the D (6 bases). Deletions cut 3 bases from V and 5 bases from J, with 13 bases between. The CDR3 spans 14 residues. Germline-derived CDR1 and CDR2 are SNHLY and FYNNEI. CDR3 DNA sequence: TGTGCCAGCAGTGAGAACAGGGTTTGGACTGAAGCTTTCTTT. The encoded protein is CASSENRVWTEAFF.

The table lists this clonotype with a few counts. This chain connects TRBV29-1 to TRBJ2-1, with D perhaps TRBD1 (5 bases). CDR1 SQVTM and CDR2 ANQGSEA come from the germline V gene. V shed 7 bases and J shed 0 bases, with 16 bases lying between them. The CDR3 has 15 amino acids. CDR3 coding DNA: TGCAGCGCCCCCGACAGAGTCTCCTCCTACAATGAGCAGTTCTTC. Amino acid sequence: CSAPDRVSSYNEQFF.

The table lists this clonotype with a few counts. The chain has TRBV5-6 and TRBJ2-5; TRBD1 agrees at 9 bases. The CDR3 loop spans 15 amino acids. V trimming: 4 bases; J trimming: 1 base; junction bases outside the gene matches: 5. The germline V gene encodes CDR1 SGHDT and CDR2 YYEEEE. The DNA of the CDR3 is TGTGCCAGCAGCCCAGGGACAGGGATCCAAGAGACCCAGTACTTC. It codes for CASSPGTGIQETQYF.

This clonotype was observed a few times. This chain connects TRBV12-3 or TRBV12-4 to TRBJ2-2; TRBD1 aligns across 12 bases. The CDR3 contains 18 residues. Germline trimming cut 2 bases from V and 6 bases from J; bases unmatched to any gene: 10. In DNA form, the CDR3 reads TGTGCCAGCAGTTTATGGGGACAGGGGGCCCCACTGGCCGGGGAGCTGTTTTTT. It encodes CASSLWGQGAPLAGELFF.

In DNA, the CDR3 is TGTGCCAGCAGCGTAGGCGACGGGCGTCAGGCTAATGAAAAACTGTTTTTT. It codes for CASSVGDGRQANEKLFF. The J gene is TRBJ1-4, the V gene TRBV9; D uncertain. There are 17 residues in the CDR3. Looked up from germline, CDR1 is SGDLS and CDR2 is YYNGEE. V gave up 0 bases and J gave up 3 bases, with 15 bases separating them.

This clonotype was counted a few times. The genes are TRBV24-1 and TRBJ2-3, with a possible D match to TRBD2 (6 bases). Germline assignment: CDR1 KGHDR and CDR2 SFDVKD. The V end lost 1 base, the J end lost 1 base, and 8 bases lay between the germline ends. This CDR3 comprises 15 residues. The CDR3 nucleotides are TGTGCCACCAGTGATTTAGGCGGGGGCACAGATACGCAGTATTTT. Translating it yields CATSDLGGGTDTQYF.

A few counts support this clonotype. Here the CDR3 DNA reads TGCGCCAGCAGCGCCCGGACAGGGGGCTATAATTCACCCCTCCACTTT. Amino acid sequence: CASSARTGGYNSPLHF. The V gene is TRBV5-1, the J gene TRBJ1-6; TRBD1 agrees at 10 bases. V shed 4 bases and J 3 bases; nucleotides not matched to a gene: 4. The germline V gene encodes CDR1 SGHRS and CDR2 YFSETQ. The CDR3 length is 16 residues.

This clonotype was counted ten times or more. The V call is TRBV12-3 or TRBV12-4, the J call TRBJ2-5; D unclear. Trimming took 3 bases from V and 6 from J, leaving 11 bases between them. The CDR3 extends over 13 amino acids. Here the CDR3 reads CASSFDGQKTQYF. The CDR3 DNA is TGTGCCAGCAGTTTTGACGGTCAGAAGACCCAGTACTTC.

V gene TRBV5-6 combines with J gene TRBJ2-5; D gene unclear. Germline values: CDR1 SGHDT, CDR2 YYEEEE. CDR3 length: 16 residues. V gave up 4 bases and J gave up 5 bases, with 21 bases separating them. The chain's CDR3 is CASSLKTETKAETQYF. The CDR3 bases are TGTGCCAGCAGCCTAAAAACAGAAACCAAGGCCGAGACCCAGTACTTC.

The rearrangement uses TRBV18 and TRBJ1-4; D might be TRBD1 (6 bases). CDR3 length: 15 amino acids. Germline CDR1 KGHSH, CDR2 LQKENI. Trimming stripped 0 bases from V and 12 bases from J, with 17 bases between. CDR3 sequence reads: CASSPPGQGRLQLFF. The CDR3 bases are TGTGCCAGCTCACCACCCGGGCAGGGGAGGTTACAACTGTTTTTT.

This clonotype has a count of ten or more. The chain has TRBV28 and TRBJ2-7, with D perhaps matching TRBD2 (6 bases). Germline V lookup: CDR1 MDHEN, CDR2 SYDVKM. CDR3 length: 11 amino acids. V lost 8 bases to trimming and J lost 4 bases, with 9 bases between them. CDR3 coding DNA: TGTGCCAGCCTACGGGGGTACGAGCAGTACTTC. Residues: CASLRGYEQYF.

The rearrangement uses TRBV4-2 and TRBJ2-4, with D hard to call. Per the germline V gene, CDR1 is LGHNA and CDR2 is YNFKEQ. There are 17 residues in the CDR3. V lost 0 bases and J 0 bases, leaving 12 bases between the germline ends. Here the CDR3 DNA reads TGTGCCAGCAGCCAAGATAGGACGACCCTAGCCAAAAACATTCAGTACTTC. This translates into CASSQDRTTLAKNIQYF.